The sample holds many counts of the clone carrying this T cell receptor (beta chain). Its antigen is as yet unknown. The source of the sample is a study of T-cell memory formation after mild COVID-19. Whole-study findings and limits: Those CD4+ clones that contracted were mainly in CM and EM (CD8+ ones in EMRA).

TCRdb re-analysed the 5' RACE reads in MiXCR, keeping a single row per CDR3 protein. This sample has roughly 400,000 distinct CDR3 sequences, with approximately 25% found just once. V lost 9 bases and J lost 6, with 14 bases in between. The V gene's germline CDR1 is MNHNS and CDR2 SASEGT. The CDR3 contains 13 residues. The TCR comes from an adult woman who had mild COVID-19 (a few samples of this study predate the infection). Cell type and time point are not known. The sample taken for sequencing was PBMCs or a T cell subset sorted from them (not recorded which). The rearrangement uses TRBV6-1 and TRBJ2-2; tentative D call: TRBD1 (6 bases). In nucleotides, the CDR3 is TGTGCCAGTTCTACCAGGGGTTCCGGGGAGCTGTTTTTT. Its translation is CASSTRGSGELFF.